The rows below give T cell receptor beta chains drawn from one sample of a study of blood T cells in healthy people across ages. TCRdb reanalysed the 5' RACE reads using MiXCR and keeps one entry per CDR3 protein. Among 1.6 million or so distinct CDR3 sequences listed, roughly a third were seen once. Sample: blood. The receptors shown here come from a woman aged 25 to 45 in good health. CDR3s include the opening cysteine and the closing phenylalanine or tryptophan. D genes are given only for firm matches. The size entry is marked missing in some rows and otherwise reads once, few, many or a size class.

TRBD1,TRBJ2-1,.,TRBV20-1,TGCAGTGCCACAGGGGGTTGGGACGGGGGCGCCTACAATGAGCAGTTCTTC,CSATGGWDGGAYNEQFF
.,TRBJ1-1,few,TRBV5-1,TGCGCCAGCAGCTTGGGTATGGAGGCTGAAGCTTTCTTT,CASSLGMEAEAFF
TRBD1,TRBJ2-5,.,TRBV29-1,TGCAGCGTCCGACAGGGAGCCCAAGAGACCCAGTACTTC,CSVRQGAQETQYF
.,TRBJ1-2,many,TRBV7-9,TGTGCCAGCAGCGAACGGATTACGCAGGGGAATGGCTACACCTTC,CASSERITQGNGYTF
.,TRBJ2-4,.,TRBV2,TGTGCCAGCAGGGGGCTTCGCTTAGATCCAGGTGGGGCAGGCGAATCTAACATTCAGTACTTC,CASRGLRLDPGGAGESNIQYF
.,TRBJ2-1,.,TRBV27,TGTGCCAGCAGTCTGACCCCAGGCTCCTACAATGAGCAGTTCTTC,CASSLTPGSYNEQFF
.,TRBJ2-7,few,TRBV4-1,TGCGCCAGCAGCCCGGGACGGGGACGTAACGAGCAGTACTTC,CASSPGRGRNEQYF
.,TRBJ2-3,many,TRBV20-1,TGCAGTGCTGGAGGGCGCCCGACGAGTAGCACAGATACGCAGTATTTT,CSAGGRPTSSTDTQYF
.,TRBJ2-7,.,TRBV20-1,TGCAGTGGTAGTACTACTGGTGGGCTCCTGAACTACGAGCAGTACTTC,CSGSTTGGLLNYEQYF
.,TRBJ1-5,few,TRBV28,TGTGCCAGCACGGCCGGGGGCGAAAGCAATCAGCCCCAGCATTTT,CASTAGGESNQPQHF
TRBD2,TRBJ2-4,.,TRBV6-1,TGTGCCAGCAGTGAAGCGTCTAGCGGGAGGGGGATCCGGAACATTCAGTACTTC,CASSEASSGRGIRNIQYF
.,TRBJ2-5,few,TRBV6-5,TGTGCCAGCAGTTACTCGATGAGGGAGGAGACCCAGTACTTC,CASSYSMREETQYF
TRBD1,TRBJ2-7,.,TRBV12-3/TRBV12-4,TGTGCCAGCAGCCTCCCCGGGACAGGGGACGAGCAGTACTTC,CASSLPGTGDEQYF
TRBD2,TRBJ2-5,.,TRBV7-2,TGTGCCAGCAGCTTAAAGCGGGGGGGCGTAGAGACCCAGTACTTC,CASSLKRGGVETQYF
TRBD1,TRBJ2-5,few,TRBV9,TGTGCCAGCAGCCAGGGGCCGGACAGGGTAGGGGAGACCCAGTACTTC,CASSQGPDRVGETQYF
.,TRBJ2-2,.,TRBV4-2,TGTGCCAGCAGCCAAGTGGTTAGCGGAAACACCGGGGAGCTGTTTTTT,CASSQVVSGNTGELFF
.,TRBJ2-4,few,TRBV13,TGTGCCAGCAGCTTAGGCCGCTACGAGCGGTACTTC,CASSLGRYERYF
TRBD1,TRBJ1-4,few,TRBV29-1,TGCAGCGTAACAGGGGGCTTCCATGAAAAACTGTTTTTT,CSVTGGFHEKLFF
TRBD1,TRBJ2-1,many,TRBV6-1,TGTGCCAGCAGTGAGGACAGGAGCTCCTACAATGAGCAGTTCTTC,CASSEDRSSYNEQFF
.,TRBJ2-7,.,TRBV27,TGTGCCAGCAGTCTTAGGGGGTCTGGGGGCTACGAGCAGTACTTC,CASSLRGSGGYEQYF
.,TRBJ2-5,few,TRBV15,TGTGCCACCAGCAGAGATCTCCCAGGGCCGAGGGAGACCCAGTACTTC,CATSRDLPGPRETQYF
.,TRBJ2-5,few,TRBV4-1,TGCGCCAGCAGCCAAGCGTCGGGACACCTCGGGTCGGAGACCCAGTACTTC,CASSQASGHLGSETQYF
.,TRBJ2-2,.,TRBV20-1,TGCAGTGCTAGACCTTCCGGGCTGGCCACCGGGGAGCTGTTTTTT,CSARPSGLATGELFF
.,TRBJ2-6,.,TRBV27,TGTGCCAGCAGTTTAACGCCCTCTGGGCCCAACGTCCTGACTTTC,CASSLTPSGPNVLTF
TRBD1,TRBJ1-2,.,TRBV29-1,TGCAGCGTTGGACAGGGAGAGTATGGCTACACCTTC,CSVGQGEYGYTF
TRBD2,TRBJ2-3,few,TRBV5-1,TGCGCCAGCAGCTTGGACGGACTCCTGACTAGCGGGGGTGCCACAGATACGCAGTATTTT,CASSLDGLLTSGGATDTQYF
TRBD1,TRBJ1-4,.,TRBV15,TGTGCCACCAGCAGACCCGGGACAGGTAACGGTGAAAAACTGTTTTTT,CATSRPGTGNGEKLFF
.,TRBJ2-7,few,TRBV20-1,TGCAGTGCTAGAGGAAGCAGGGTAGGGTACGAGCAGTACTTC,CSARGSRVGYEQYF
TRBD2,TRBJ2-5,few,TRBV5-1,TGCGCCAGCAGCTTGGAGGGACTAGCGCCTCAAGAGACCCAGTACTTC,CASSLEGLAPQETQYF
TRBD1,TRBJ1-6,few,TRBV20-1,TGCAGTGCTAGAGATCGACGGAGACAGGGCGTTAATTCACCCCTCCACTTT,CSARDRRRQGVNSPLHF
.,TRBJ1-5,.,TRBV6-2/TRBV6-3,TGTGCCAGCAGTTCTGTGACAGGTCGCAATCAGCCCCAGCATTTT,CASSSVTGRNQPQHF
.,TRBJ2-7,.,TRBV5-1,TGCGCCAGCAGCTTTGGGACGGGGGGCCGGGGGTACGAGCAGTACTTC,CASSFGTGGRGYEQYF